This T cell receptor beta chain was captured by sequencing in a study of long-term antiretroviral therapy in people with HIV. As concerns this clone: Its antigen is not known.

This was the immunoSEQ v3.0 assay at survey level. Sequencing aimed to cover roughly 35,000-50,000 T-cell genomes per sample. Assay: immunoSEQ multiplex PCR; the TCRdb copy retains only in-frame clones and omits some. The data show 34,000 or so clones, roughly 80% seen once. This CDR3 has 15 amino acids. The junction had 9 bases not matched to a gene; V was cut back by 6 bases and J by 4 bases. Per germline, CDR1 MDHEN and CDR2 SYDVKM. Findings and limits, study-wide: In samples taken after ART, diversity increased but remained below transplant donor control levels.

The rearrangement links TRBV28 to TRBJ1-2; TRBD1 aligns across 9 bases. The receptor was derived from a man younger than 30 with HIV. The sample consisted of unsorted PBMCs, taken 0.6 years after starting antiretroviral therapy. The CDR3 is CASSTPGQGPYGYTF. CDR3 bases: TGTGCCAGCAGCACCCCGGGACAGGGTCCCTATGGCTACACCTTC.